Ten or more counts support the clone carrying this T cell receptor (beta chain). What it recognizes is unknown. MiXCR was run by TCRdb on the RT-PCR reads, yielding one entry per CDR3 protein. Of about 160,000 distinct CDR3 sequences listed, roughly 11% were seen once; the top ten hold about an eighth. The entry originates in a study of response to subunit inactivated influenza vaccine. Study-level findings and limits: The authors offered the suggestion that each seasonal influenza vaccination recruits few new T cells.

This CDR3 has 13 residues. Germline CDR1 and CDR2: LNHNV and YYDKDF (reference sequence). V gave up 3 bases and J gave up 7 bases, with 11 bases separating them. The TCR sequence derives from a man aged 45 to 65 who received an inactivated influenza vaccine. Sequencing was performed on non-naive T cells sorted from PBMCs, taken 45 days after vaccination. V gene TRBV15 combines with J gene TRBJ2-3; possibly TRBD2 for D (5 bases). The CDR3 here is CATSREAVYTQYF. As DNA, the CDR3 is TGTGCCACCAGCAGGGAGGCAGTATATACGCAGTATTTT.